One T cell receptor beta chain is described in this entry. Its antigen is still unknown. The V end was cut by 4 bases, the J end by 0 bases, with 14 bases between. Germline V lookup: CDR1 SGHNT, CDR2 YYREEE (reference sequence). This CDR3 is built from 16 residues. Samples were assayed with immunoSEQ v3.0 at survey level. This table comes from immunoSEQ multiplex PCR, and its TCRdb copy is limited to in-frame clones, with some not included. The profile shows roughly 17,000 clones, 81% of them singletons. These data belong to a study of long-term antiretroviral therapy in people with HIV. Across the whole study: It was about a decade after the earliest samples that the 2015 immediate-ART recommendation appeared. Findings of the study overall: Controls showed broader CDR3 length ranges than did the HIV repertoires.

At minimum, one pre-ART and two post-ART PBMC samples were obtained from each donor. The samples comprised about 0.95-11 million cryopreserved PBMC ahead of DNA extraction. The source material was unsorted PBMCs, sampled 0.3 years after starting antiretroviral therapy. The gene calls are TRBV5-4 and TRBJ1-3; D might be TRBD1 (5 bases). The receptor was isolated from a man between 18 and 35 years old with HIV. CDR3 loop: CASSKSDRPSGNTIYF. The CDR3 nucleotides read TGTGCCAGCAGCAAAAGTGACAGACCCTCTGGAAACACCATATATTTT.